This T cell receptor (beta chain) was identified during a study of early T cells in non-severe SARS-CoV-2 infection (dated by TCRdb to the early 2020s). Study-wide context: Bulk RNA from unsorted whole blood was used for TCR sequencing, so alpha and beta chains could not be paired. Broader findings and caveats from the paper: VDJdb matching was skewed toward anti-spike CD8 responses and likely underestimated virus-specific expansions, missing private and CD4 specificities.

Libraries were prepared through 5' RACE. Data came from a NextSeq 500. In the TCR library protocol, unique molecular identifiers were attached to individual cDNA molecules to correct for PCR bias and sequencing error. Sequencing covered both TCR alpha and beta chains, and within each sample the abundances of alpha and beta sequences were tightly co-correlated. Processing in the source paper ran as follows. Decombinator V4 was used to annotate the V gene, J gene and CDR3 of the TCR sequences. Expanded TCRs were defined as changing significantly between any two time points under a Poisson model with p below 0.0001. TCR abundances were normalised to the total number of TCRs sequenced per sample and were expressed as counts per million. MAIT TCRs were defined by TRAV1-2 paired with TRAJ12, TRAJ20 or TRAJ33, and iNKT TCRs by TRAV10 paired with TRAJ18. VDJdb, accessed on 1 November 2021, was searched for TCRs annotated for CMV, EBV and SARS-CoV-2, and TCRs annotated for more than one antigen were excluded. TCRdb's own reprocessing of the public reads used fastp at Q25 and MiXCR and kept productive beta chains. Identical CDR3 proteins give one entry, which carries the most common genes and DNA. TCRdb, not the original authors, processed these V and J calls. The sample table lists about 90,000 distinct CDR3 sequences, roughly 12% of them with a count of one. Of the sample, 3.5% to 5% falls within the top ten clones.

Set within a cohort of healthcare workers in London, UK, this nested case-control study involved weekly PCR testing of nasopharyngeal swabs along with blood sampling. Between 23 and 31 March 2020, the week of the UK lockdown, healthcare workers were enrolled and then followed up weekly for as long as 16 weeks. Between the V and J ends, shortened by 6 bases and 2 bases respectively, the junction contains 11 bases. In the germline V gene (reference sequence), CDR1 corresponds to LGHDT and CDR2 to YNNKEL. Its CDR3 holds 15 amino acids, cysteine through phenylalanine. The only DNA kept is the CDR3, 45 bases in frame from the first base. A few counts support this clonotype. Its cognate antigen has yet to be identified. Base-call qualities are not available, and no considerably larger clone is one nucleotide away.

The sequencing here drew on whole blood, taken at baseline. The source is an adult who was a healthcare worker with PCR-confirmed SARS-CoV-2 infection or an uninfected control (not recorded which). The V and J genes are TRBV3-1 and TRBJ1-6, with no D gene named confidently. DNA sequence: TGTGCCAGCAGTTCACGAGAGGCCTATAATTCACCCCTCCACTTT. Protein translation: CASSSREAYNSPLHF.